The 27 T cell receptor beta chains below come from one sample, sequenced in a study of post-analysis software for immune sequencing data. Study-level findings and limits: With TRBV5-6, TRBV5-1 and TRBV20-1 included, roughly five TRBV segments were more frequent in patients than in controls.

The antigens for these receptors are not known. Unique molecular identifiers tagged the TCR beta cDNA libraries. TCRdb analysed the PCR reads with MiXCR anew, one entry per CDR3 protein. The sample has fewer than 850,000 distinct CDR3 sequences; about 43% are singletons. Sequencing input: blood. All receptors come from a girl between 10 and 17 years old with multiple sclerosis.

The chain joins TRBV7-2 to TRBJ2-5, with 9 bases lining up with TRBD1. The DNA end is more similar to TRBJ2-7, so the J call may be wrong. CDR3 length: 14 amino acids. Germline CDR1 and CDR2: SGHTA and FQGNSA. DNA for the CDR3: TGTGCCAGCAGCTTAAGGGACAGGGTCCACGAGCAGTACTTC. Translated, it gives CASSLRDRVHEQYF.

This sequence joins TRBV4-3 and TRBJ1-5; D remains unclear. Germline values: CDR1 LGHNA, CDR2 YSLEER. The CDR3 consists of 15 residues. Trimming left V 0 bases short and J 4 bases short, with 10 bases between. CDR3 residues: CASSQDRTVNQPQHF. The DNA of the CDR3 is TGCGCCAGCAGCCAAGATCGGACTGTTAATCAGCCCCAGCATTTT.

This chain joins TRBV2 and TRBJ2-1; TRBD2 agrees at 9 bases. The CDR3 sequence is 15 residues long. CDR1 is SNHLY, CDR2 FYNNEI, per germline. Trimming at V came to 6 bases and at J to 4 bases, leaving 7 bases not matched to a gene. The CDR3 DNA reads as TGTGCCAGCAGGAGGGCTAGCGGGGCTTACAATGAGCAGTTCTTC. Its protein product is CASRRASGAYNEQFF.

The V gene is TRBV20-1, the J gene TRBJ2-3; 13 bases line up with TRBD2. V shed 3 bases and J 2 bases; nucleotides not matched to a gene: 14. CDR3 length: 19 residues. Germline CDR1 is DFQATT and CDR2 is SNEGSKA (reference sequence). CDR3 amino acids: CSARLTGLAGDLVTDTQYF. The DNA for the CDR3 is TGCAGTGCTAGGCTTACCGGACTAGCGGGAGATTTGGTCACAGATACGCAGTATTTT.

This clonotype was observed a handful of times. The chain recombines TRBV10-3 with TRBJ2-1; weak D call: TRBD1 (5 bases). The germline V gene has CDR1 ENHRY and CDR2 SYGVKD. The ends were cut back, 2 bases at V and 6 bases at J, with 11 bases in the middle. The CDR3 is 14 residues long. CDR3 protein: CAISEVNRGNEQFF. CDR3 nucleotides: TGTGCCATCAGTGAGGTCAATAGGGGCAATGAGCAGTTCTTC.

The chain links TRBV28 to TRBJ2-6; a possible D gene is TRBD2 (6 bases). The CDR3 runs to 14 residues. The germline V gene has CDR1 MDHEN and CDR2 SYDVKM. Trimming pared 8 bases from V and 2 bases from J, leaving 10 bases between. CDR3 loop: CASRGEAGANVLTF. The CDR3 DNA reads TGTGCCAGCCGTGGGGAGGCTGGGGCCAACGTCCTGACTTTC.

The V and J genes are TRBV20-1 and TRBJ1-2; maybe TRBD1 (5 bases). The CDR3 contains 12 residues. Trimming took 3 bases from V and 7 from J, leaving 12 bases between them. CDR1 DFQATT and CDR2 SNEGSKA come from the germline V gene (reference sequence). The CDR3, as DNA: TGCAGTGCTAGGGCAGGGTCTTTTGGCTACACCTTC. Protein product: CSARAGSFGYTF.

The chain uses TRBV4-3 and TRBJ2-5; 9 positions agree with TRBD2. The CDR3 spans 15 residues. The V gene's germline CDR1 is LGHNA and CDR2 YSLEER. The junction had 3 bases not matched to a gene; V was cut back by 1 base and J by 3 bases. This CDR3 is CASSQVPSGEETQYF. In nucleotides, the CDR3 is TGCGCCAGCAGCCAAGTTCCTAGCGGGGAAGAGACCCAGTACTTC.

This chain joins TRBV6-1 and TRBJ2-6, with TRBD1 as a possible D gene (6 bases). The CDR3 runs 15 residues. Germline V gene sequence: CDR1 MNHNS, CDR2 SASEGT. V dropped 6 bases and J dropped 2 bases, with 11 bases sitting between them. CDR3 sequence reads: CASRAGVPGANVLTF. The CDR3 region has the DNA TGTGCCAGCAGAGCAGGGGTTCCTGGGGCCAACGTCCTGACTTTC.

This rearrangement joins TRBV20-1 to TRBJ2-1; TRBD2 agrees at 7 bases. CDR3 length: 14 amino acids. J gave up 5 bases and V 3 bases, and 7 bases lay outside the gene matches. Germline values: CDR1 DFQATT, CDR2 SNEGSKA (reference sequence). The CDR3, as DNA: TGCAGTGCTAGCCCGGGGCTAGCGGACAATGAGCAGTTCTTC. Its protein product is CSASPGLADNEQFF.

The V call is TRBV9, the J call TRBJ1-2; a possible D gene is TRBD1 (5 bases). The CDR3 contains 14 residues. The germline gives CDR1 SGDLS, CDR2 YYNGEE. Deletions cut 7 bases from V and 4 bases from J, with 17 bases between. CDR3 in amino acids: CASGGSRLGYGYTF. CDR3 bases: TGTGCCAGCGGGGGGTCGAGACTAGGCTATGGCTACACCTTC.

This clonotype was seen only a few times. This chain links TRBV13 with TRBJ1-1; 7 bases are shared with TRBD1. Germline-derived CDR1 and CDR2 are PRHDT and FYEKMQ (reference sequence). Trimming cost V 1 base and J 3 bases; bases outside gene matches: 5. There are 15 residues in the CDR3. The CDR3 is CASSLDEGGHTEAFF. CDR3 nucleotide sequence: TGTGCCAGCAGCTTAGATGAAGGGGGCCACACTGAAGCTTTCTTT.

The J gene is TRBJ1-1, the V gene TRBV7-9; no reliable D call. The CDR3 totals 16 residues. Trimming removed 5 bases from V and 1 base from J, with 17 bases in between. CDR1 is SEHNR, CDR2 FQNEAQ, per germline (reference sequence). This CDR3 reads CASSPTGSTGNTEAFF. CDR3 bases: TGTGCCAGCAGCCCCACGGGATCTACGGGGAACACTGAAGCTTTCTTT.

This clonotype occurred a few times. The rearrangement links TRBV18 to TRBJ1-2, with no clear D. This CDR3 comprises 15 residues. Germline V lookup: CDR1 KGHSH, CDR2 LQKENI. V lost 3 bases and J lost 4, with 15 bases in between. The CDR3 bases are TGTGCCAGCTCACCTCGGGGAGTCCCCGGCTATGGCTACACCTTC. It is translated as CASSPRGVPGYGYTF.

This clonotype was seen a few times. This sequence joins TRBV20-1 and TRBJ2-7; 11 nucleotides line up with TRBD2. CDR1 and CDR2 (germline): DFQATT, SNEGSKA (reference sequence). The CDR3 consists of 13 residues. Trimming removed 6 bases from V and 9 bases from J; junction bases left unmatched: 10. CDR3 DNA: TGCAGTGCCCGGGGACTAGCGGAAACGATGCAGTACTTC. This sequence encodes CSARGLAETMQYF.

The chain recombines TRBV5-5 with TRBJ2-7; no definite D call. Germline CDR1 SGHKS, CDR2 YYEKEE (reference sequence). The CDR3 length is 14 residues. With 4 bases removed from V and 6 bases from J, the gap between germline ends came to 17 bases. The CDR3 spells CASSDSPGRTEQYF. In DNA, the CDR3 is TGTGCCAGCAGCGATAGCCCAGGTAGGACCGAGCAGTACTTC.

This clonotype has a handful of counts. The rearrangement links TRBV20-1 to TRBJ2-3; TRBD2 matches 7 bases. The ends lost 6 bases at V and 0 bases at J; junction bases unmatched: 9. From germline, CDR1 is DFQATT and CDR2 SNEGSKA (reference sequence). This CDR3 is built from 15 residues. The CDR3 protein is CSAPISGPSTDTQYF. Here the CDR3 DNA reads TGCAGTGCCCCGATTAGCGGGCCTAGCACAGATACGCAGTATTTT.

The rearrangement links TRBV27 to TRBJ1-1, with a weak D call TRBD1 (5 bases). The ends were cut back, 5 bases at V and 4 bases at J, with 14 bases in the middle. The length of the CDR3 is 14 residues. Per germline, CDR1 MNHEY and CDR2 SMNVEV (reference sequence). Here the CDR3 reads CASSGRDWGTEAFF. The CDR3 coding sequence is TGTGCCAGCAGTGGCCGGGACTGGGGCACTGAAGCTTTCTTT.

The DNA for the CDR3 is TGTGCCAGCAGTTACACGGGACTAGCAACAGATACGCAGTATTTT. This sequence encodes CASSYTGLATDTQYF. V gene TRBV6-2 or TRBV6-3 combines with J gene TRBJ2-3, with 9 bases that match TRBD2. From germline, CDR1 is MNHEY and CDR2 SVGEGT. The CDR3 extends over 15 amino acids. Trimming removed 2 bases from V and 3 bases from J; junction bases left unmatched: 3.

CDR3 region: CASSFGQSQETQYF. The CDR3 DNA is TGTGCCAGCAGCTTTGGCCAGAGCCAAGAGACCCAGTACTTC. The chain links TRBV7-9 to TRBJ2-5; D unresolved. Germline values: CDR1 SEHNR, CDR2 FQNEAQ (reference sequence). The CDR3 runs 14 residues. Trimming removed 3 bases from V and 1 base from J, with 9 bases in between.

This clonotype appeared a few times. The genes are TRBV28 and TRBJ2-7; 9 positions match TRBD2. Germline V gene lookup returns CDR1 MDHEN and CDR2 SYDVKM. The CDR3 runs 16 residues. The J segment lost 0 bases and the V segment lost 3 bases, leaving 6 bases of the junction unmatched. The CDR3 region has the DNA TGTGCCAGCAGTTTTCGACTAGCGGACCTCTCCTACGAGCAGTACTTC. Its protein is CASSFRLADLSYEQYF. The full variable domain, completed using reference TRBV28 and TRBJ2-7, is DVKVTQSSRYLVKRTGEKVFLECVQDMDHENMFWYRQDPGLGLRLIYFSYDVKMKEKGDIPEGYSVSREKKERFSLILESASTNQTSMYLCASSFRLADLSYEQYFGPGTRLTVT.

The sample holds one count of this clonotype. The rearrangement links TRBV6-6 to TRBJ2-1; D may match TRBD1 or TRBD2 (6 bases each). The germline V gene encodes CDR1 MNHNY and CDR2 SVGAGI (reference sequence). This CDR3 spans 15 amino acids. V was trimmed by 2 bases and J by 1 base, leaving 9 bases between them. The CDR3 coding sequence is TGTGCCAGCAGTTACGGGGGGCGGTCCTACAATGAGCAGTTCTTC. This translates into CASSYGGRSYNEQFF.

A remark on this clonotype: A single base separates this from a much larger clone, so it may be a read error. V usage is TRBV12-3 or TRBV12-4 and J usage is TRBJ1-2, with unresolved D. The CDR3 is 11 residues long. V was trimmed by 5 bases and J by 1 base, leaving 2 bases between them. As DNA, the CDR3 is TGTGCCAGCAGTCATAACTATGGCTACACCTTC. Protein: CASSHNYGYTF.

The CDR3 protein is CAISESVLADYNEQFF. The CDR3, as DNA: TGTGCCATCAGTGAGTCGGTACTAGCGGATTACAATGAGCAGTTCTTC. The gene calls are TRBV10-3 and TRBJ2-1, with 8 bases that match TRBD2. The CDR3 contains 16 residues. The V segment lost 0 bases and the J segment 4 bases; nucleotides outside the gene matches: 5. Germline values: CDR1 ENHRY, CDR2 SYGVKD.

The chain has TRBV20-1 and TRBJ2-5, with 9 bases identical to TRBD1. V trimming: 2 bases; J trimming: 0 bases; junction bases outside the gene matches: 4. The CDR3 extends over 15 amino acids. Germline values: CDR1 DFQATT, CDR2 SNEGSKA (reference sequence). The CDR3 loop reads CSARLGTGYQETQYF. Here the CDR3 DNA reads TGCAGTGCTAGACTCGGGACAGGGTACCAAGAGACCCAGTACTTC.

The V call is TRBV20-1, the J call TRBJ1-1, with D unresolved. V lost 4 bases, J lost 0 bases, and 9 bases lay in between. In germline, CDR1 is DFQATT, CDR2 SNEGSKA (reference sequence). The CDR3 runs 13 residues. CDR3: CSANPNMNTEAFF. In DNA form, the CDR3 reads TGCAGTGCTAACCCGAACATGAACACTGAAGCTTTCTTT.

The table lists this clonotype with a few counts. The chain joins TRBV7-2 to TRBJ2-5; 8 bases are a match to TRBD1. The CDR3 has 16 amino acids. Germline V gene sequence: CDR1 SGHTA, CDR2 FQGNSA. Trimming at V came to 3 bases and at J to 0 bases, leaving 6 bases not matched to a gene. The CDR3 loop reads CASSFGTGIYQETQYF. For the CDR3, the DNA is TGTGCCAGCAGCTTCGGGACAGGAATATACCAAGAGACCCAGTACTTC.